The source of this TCR beta chain is a study of blood T cell repertoires in COVID-19. Whole-study context: The cDNA or gDNA used as material had been derived from T cells, B-cell-depleted T cells, or PBMCs.

In the study's own analysis: Estimates of nucleated cell counts were drawn from the amplification of reference gene primers. The protocol was immunoSEQ multiplex PCR, while the TCRdb copy is restricted to in-frame clones and leaves out a portion. V, J and clone size are taken as reported in that table, and D and trimming were inferred from the DNA itself. The table records about 180,000 clones, 87% of them present only once. Trimming cost V 5 bases and J 5 bases, with 21 bases left between them. From germline, CDR1 is MDHEN and CDR2 SYDVKM. CDR3 length equals 16 residues. The V and J genes are TRBV28 and TRBJ1-2; tentative D call: TRBD1 (5 bases). The sample consisted of peripheral blood. This TCR derives from a woman aged 70-85 years with COVID-19, enrolled during active disease. CDR3 nucleotide sequence: TGTGCCAGCAGTCCCCCCGTAGGAGGGACTTCGTATGGCTACACCTTC. This sequence encodes CASSPPVGGTSYGYTF.